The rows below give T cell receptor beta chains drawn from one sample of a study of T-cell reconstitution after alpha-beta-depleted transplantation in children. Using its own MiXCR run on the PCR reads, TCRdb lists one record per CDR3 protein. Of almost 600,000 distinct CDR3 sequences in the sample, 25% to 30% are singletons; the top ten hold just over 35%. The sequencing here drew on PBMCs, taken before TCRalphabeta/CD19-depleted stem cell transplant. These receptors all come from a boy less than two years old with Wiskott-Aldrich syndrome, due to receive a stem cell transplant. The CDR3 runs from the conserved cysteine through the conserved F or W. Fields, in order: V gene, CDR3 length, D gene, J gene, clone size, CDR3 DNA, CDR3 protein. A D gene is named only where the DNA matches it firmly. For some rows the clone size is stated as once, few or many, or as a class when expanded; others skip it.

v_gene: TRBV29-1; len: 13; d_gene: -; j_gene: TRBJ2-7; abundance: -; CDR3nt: TGCAGCGTCGACCCGGGACTCGGGTACGAGCAGTACTTC; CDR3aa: CSVDPGLGYEQYF
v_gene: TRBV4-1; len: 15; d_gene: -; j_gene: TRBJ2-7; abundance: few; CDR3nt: TGCGCCAGCAGCCAAGCCCCCACTAGTACCTACGAGCAGTACTTC; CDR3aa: CASSQAPTSTYEQYF
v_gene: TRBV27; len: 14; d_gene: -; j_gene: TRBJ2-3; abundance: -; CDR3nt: TGTGCCAGCAGAATACTGCAGGGCCCAGATACGCAGTATTTT; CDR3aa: CASRILQGPDTQYF
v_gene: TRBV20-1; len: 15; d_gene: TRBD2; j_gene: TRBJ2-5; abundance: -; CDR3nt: TGCAGTGCTTCGACTAGCGGGGGACGGGGGCAGACCCAGTACTTC; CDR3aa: CSASTSGGRGQTQYF
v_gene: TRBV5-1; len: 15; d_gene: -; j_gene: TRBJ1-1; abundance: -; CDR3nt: TGCGCCAGCAGCCTACCGGGACAAAGTTACACTGAAGCTTTCTTT; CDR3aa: CASSLPGQSYTEAFF
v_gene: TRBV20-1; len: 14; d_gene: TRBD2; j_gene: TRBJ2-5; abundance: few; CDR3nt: TGCAGTGCTCCACAGGCGGGGGGGACGGAGACCCAGTACTTC; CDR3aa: CSAPQAGGTETQYF
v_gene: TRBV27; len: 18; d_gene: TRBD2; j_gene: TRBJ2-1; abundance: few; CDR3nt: TGTGCCAGCAGTGTGCCGGGACTAGCGGGAGGTCCCAACAATGAGCAGTTCTTC; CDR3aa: CASSVPGLAGGPNNEQFF
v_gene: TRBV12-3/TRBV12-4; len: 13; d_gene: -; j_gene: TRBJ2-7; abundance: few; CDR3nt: TGTGCCAGCAGGAGGGGGAGCTCCTACGAGCAGTACTTC; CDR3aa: CASRRGSSYEQYF
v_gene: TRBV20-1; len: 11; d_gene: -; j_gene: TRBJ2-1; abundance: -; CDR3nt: TGCAGTGCTCGGACTTTCCATGAGCAGTTCTTC; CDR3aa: CSARTFHEQFF
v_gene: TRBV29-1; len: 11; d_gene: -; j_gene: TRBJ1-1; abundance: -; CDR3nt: TGCAGCGGAAACAGGGAGGCTGAAGCTTTCTTT; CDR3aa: CSGNREAEAFF
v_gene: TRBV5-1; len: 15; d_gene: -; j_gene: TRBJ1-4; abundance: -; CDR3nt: TGCGCCAGCAGCACCGACGGTGCAACTAATGAAAAACTGTTTTTT; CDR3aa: CASSTDGATNEKLFF
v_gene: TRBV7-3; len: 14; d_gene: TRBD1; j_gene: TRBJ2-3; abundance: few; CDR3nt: TGTGCCAGCAGCCGGGACAGCCTAACAGATACGCAGTATTTT; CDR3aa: CASSRDSLTDTQYF
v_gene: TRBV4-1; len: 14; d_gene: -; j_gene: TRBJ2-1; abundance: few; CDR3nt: TGCGCCAGCAGCCAAGATAAGGCCTACAATGAGCAGTTCTTC; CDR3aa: CASSQDKAYNEQFF
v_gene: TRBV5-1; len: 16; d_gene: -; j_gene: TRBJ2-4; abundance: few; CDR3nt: TGCGCCAGCAGCTTGGGTCAGGGTGAGGCCAAAAACATTCAGTACTTC; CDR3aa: CASSLGQGEAKNIQYF
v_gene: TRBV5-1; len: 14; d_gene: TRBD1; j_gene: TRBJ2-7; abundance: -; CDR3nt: TGCGCCAGCAGCTTGGCCACGACAGGGGAAGAGCAGTACTTC; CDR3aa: CASSLATTGEEQYF
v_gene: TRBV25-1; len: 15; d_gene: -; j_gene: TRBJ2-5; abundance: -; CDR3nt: TGTGCCAGCAGAAAAAGGGGGAGGGGGAGGGAGACCCAGTACTTC; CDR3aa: CASRKRGRGRETQYF
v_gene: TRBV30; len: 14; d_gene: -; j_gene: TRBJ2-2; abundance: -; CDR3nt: TGTGCCTGGAATCTTATGAGGGAGACCGGGGAGCTGTTTTTT; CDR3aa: CAWNLMRETGELFF
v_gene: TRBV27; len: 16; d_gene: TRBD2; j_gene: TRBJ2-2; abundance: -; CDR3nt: TGTGCCAGCAGCCATCCAGCGGGATTGGGAACCGGGGAGCTGTTTTTT; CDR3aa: CASSHPAGLGTGELFF
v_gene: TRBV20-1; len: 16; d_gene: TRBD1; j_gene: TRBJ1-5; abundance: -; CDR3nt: TGCAGTGCTAGAGATCCGGGGACAGGGGGTAACGGGCCCCAGCATTTT; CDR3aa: CSARDPGTGGNGPQHF
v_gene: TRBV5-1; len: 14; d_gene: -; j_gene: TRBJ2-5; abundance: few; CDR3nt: TGCGCCAGCAGCTTGGGGGGAGTCGGCGAGACCCAGTACTTC; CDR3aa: CASSLGGVGETQYF
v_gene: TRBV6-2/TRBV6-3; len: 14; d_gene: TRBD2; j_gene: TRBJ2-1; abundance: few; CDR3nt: TGTGCCAGCAGTTACGGGACTAGCGACCATGAGCAGTTCTTC; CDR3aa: CASSYGTSDHEQFF
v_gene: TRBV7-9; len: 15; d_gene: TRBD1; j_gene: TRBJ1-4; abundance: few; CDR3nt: TGTGCCAGCAGCTTAGGGGACAGAAGAAATGAAAAACTGTTTTTT; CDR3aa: CASSLGDRRNEKLFF
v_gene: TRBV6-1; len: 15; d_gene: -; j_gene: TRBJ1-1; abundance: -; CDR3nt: TGTGCCAGCAGTGACAGGGGTTTTTTGAACACTGAAGCTTTCTTT; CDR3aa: CASSDRGFLNTEAFF
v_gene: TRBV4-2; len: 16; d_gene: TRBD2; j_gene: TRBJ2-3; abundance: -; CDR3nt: TGTGCCAGCAGCCAAGAGACTAGCGGGAGCCCAGATACGCAGTATTTT; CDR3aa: CASSQETSGSPDTQYF
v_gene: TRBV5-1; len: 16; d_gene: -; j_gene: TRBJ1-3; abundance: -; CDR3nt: TGCGCCAGCAGCTTGGCCGCGCAACGCTCTGGAAACACCATATATTTT; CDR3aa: CASSLAAQRSGNTIYF